One sample yielded the 23 T cell receptor beta chains listed below, sequenced in a study of T cell responses to AZD1222 COVID-19 vaccine. This table comes from immunoSEQ multiplex PCR, and its TCRdb copy is limited to in-frame clones, with some not included. The sample contains 65,000 to 70,000 clones, roughly 82% of which appear only once. The sample was peripheral blood, taken on day 0 of AZD1222 vaccination. Source of these receptors: an adult in good health.

This rearrangement joins TRBV19 to TRBJ2-2; D perhaps matches TRBD2 (6 bases). Trimming took off 9 bases at V and 4 bases at J, with 24 bases between the two ends. Germline V gives CDR1 LNHDA, CDR2 SQIVND (reference sequence). The CDR3 extends over 17 amino acids. In nucleotides, the CDR3 is TGTGCCAGCAACTCGGGACTTTACCCTCGTCGCACCGGGGAGCTGTTTTTT. As protein: CASNSGLYPRRTGELFF.

This chain uses TRBV19 with TRBJ2-1, with 7 bases that match TRBD2. The germline V gene encodes CDR1 LNHDA and CDR2 SQIVND (reference sequence). V lost 6 bases and J lost 5; bases outside the gene matches: 4. The CDR3 is made up of 13 amino acids. As DNA, the CDR3 is TGTGCCAGTAGGAGCGGGGCAAACAATGAGCAGTTCTTC. It translates to CASRSGANNEQFF.

The rearrangement links TRBV29-1 to TRBJ1-2; D uncertain. The length of the CDR3 is 15 residues. Per germline, CDR1 SQVTM and CDR2 ANQGSEA. Trimming pared 4 bases from V and 2 bases from J, leaving 17 bases between. CDR3 DNA: TGCAGCGTTGCGGGTGACGGCGGAACCAACTATGGCTACACCTTC. As protein: CSVAGDGGTNYGYTF.

The V and J genes are TRBV19 and TRBJ2-7, with D perhaps TRBD2 (6 bases). Per germline, CDR1 LNHDA and CDR2 SQIVND (reference sequence). This CDR3 region has 15 residues. V shed 2 bases and J shed 2 bases, with 13 bases lying between them. The DNA for the CDR3 is TGTGCCAGTAGTATACGAGGTGGAGGGGCCTACGAGCAGTACTTC. Its translation: CASSIRGGGAYEQYF.

This chain links TRBV13 with TRBJ2-7, with 8 bases aligning to TRBD2. Germline assignment: CDR1 PRHDT and CDR2 FYEKMQ (reference sequence). V shed 1 base and J 7 bases; nucleotides not matched to a gene: 9. CDR3 length: 15 amino acids. The CDR3 is CASSLAGGPIEEQYF. For the CDR3, the DNA is TGTGCCAGCAGCTTAGCGGGGGGGCCCATTGAAGAGCAGTACTTC. Full variable domain (rest looked up from reference TRBV13 and TRBJ2-7): AAGVIQSPRHLIKEKRETATLKCYPIPRHDTVYWYQQGPGQDPQFLISFYEKMQSDKGSIPDRFSAQQFSDYHSELNMSSLELGDSALYFCASSLAGGPIEEQYFGPGTRLTVT.

The gene calls are TRBV10-1 and TRBJ1-1, with TRBD1 identical over 10 bases. Per the germline V gene, CDR1 is WNHNN and CDR2 is SYGVQD (reference sequence). Germline trimming cut 5 bases from V and 3 bases from J; bases unmatched to any gene: 9. The CDR3 length is 16 residues. The DNA for the CDR3 is TGCGCCAGCAGTCCCTTCCCGGGACAGGGGTACACTGAAGCTTTCTTT. Its protein product is CASSPFPGQGYTEAFF.

This sequence joins TRBV5-4 and TRBJ2-2; D remains unclear. Germline loops: CDR1 SGHNT, CDR2 YYREEE (reference sequence). The CDR3 spans 12 residues. Trimming took off 4 bases at V and 6 bases at J, with 7 bases between the two ends. CDR3 coding DNA: TGTGCCAGCAGCCGTGTTGCCGGGGAGCTGTTTTTT. Protein product: CASSRVAGELFF.

V gene TRBV7-8 combines with J gene TRBJ1-2; 8 bases line up with TRBD1. The CDR3 is 15 amino acids. V shed 6 bases and J 3 bases; nucleotides not matched to a gene: 9. Germline-derived CDR1 and CDR2 are SGHVS and FQNEAQ. The CDR3 sequence is CASSAGGTGHYGYTF. CDR3 bases: TGTGCCAGCAGTGCCGGGGGGACAGGACACTATGGCTACACCTTC.

The chain uses TRBV18 and TRBJ1-6; D unclear. The germline V gene encodes CDR1 KGHSH and CDR2 LQKENI. The V and J ends lost 4 bases and 7 bases respectively, with 17 bases between them. The CDR3 sequence is 16 residues long. CDR3 loop: CASSQTPDGQNSPLHF. CDR3 sequence (DNA): TGTGCCAGCTCACAAACCCCGGACGGGCAAAATTCACCCCTCCACTTT.

This clone was observed a handful of times. The J gene is TRBJ1-5, the V gene TRBV19; maybe TRBD1 (5 bases). This CDR3 has 15 residues. The germline V gene encodes CDR1 LNHDA and CDR2 SQIVND (reference sequence). The V and J ends lost 1 base and 0 bases respectively, with 7 bases between them. The CDR3 DNA sequence: TGTGCCAGTAGTATAGGACAGTCTAGCAATCAGCCCCAGCATTTT. Translated: CASSIGQSSNQPQHF.

V gene TRBV13 combines with J gene TRBJ2-5, with TRBD1 identical over 10 bases. CDR1 is PRHDT, CDR2 FYEKMQ, per germline (reference sequence). This CDR3 region has 15 residues. With V trimmed by 3 bases and J by 6 bases, 7 bases remained unmatched. CDR3 amino acids: CASSFRDRGLKTQYF. DNA of the CDR3: TGTGCCAGCAGCTTCCGAGACAGGGGGCTGAAGACCCAGTACTTC.

The rearrangement links TRBV27 to TRBJ2-2, with 8 bases matching TRBD1. CDR1 and CDR2 (germline): MNHEY, SMNVEV (reference sequence). Trimming took 7 bases from V and 1 from J; bases not matched to a gene: 11. This CDR3 has 17 amino acids. CDR3 DNA: TGTGCCAGCAACCTCGGAGCAGGGGGCTTGAACACCGGGGAGCTGTTTTTT. Its protein product is CASNLGAGGLNTGELFF.

This chain uses TRBV9 with TRBJ2-1; D is perhaps TRBD1 (6 bases). CDR3 length: 14 residues. Per germline, CDR1 SGDLS and CDR2 YYNGEE. V was pared by 3 bases and J by 7 bases, with 14 bases between. CDR3 nucleotide sequence: TGTGCCAGCAGCGCAGGGGTACACAAGAATGAGCAGTTCTTC. It yields the protein CASSAGVHKNEQFF.

The chain has TRBV7-3 and TRBJ2-5; no clear D. In germline, CDR1 is SGHTA, CDR2 FQGTGA. The CDR3 runs to 13 residues. Deletions cut 1 base from V and 5 bases from J, with 8 bases between. CDR3 bases: TGTGCCAGCAGCTTAAATCTTCGTGAGACCCAGTACTTC. It codes for CASSLNLRETQYF.

This chain connects TRBV4-1 to TRBJ1-5; no reliable D call. Between the trimmed V and J ends, which lost 0 bases and 3 bases, there was a span of 9 bases. Germline-derived CDR1 and CDR2 are MGHRA and YSYEKL. The CDR3 runs 15 residues. The chain's CDR3 is CASSQEDGLNQPQHF. CDR3 sequence (DNA): TGCGCCAGCAGCCAAGAGGATGGTCTCAATCAGCCCCAGCATTTT.

Notes on this clone: The sample has other DNA sequences that encode this CDR3 too. This chain connects TRBV5-1 to TRBJ2-1, with D tentatively TRBD1 (5 bases). The CDR3 length is 14 residues. V was cut by 8 bases and J by 5 bases, with 17 bases left in between. Germline V gene data show CDR1 as SGHRS and CDR2 as YFSETQ. As DNA, the CDR3 is TGCGCCAGTAGCCCGCAGCAGGGCAACAATGAGCAGTTCTTC. This encodes CASSPQQGNNEQFF. Full variable domain (rest looked up from reference TRBV5-1 and TRBJ2-1): KAGVTQTPRYLIKTRGQQVTLSCSPISGHRSVSWYQQTPGQGLQFLFEYFSETQRNKGNFPGRFSGRQFSNSRSEMNVSTLELGDSALYLCASSPQQGNNEQFFGPGTRLTVL.

This chain's CDR3 is CASSQARTGNTIYF. The CDR3 nucleotides are TGTGCCAGCAGCCAAGCCCGAACCGGAAACACCATATATTTT. The gene calls are TRBV4-2 and TRBJ1-3, with unresolved D. The V end was cut by 1 base, the J end by 4 bases, with 8 bases between. Germline V gives CDR1 LGHNA, CDR2 YNFKEQ. The CDR3 consists of 14 residues.

The sample holds a few counts of this clone. The rearrangement joins TRBV3-1 (or the pseudogene TRBV3-2) to TRBJ2-1; D is perhaps TRBD1 (6 bases). V lost 5 bases and J 4 bases, leaving 18 bases between the germline ends. This CDR3 is 16 amino acids long. CDR1 is LGHDT and CDR2 is YNNKEL in the germline V gene (reference sequence). CDR3 nucleotide sequence: TGTGCCAGCAGCTCAGGGGCTCCCTCAAGTTACAATGAGCAGTTCTTC. Its protein is CASSSGAPSSYNEQFF.

This sequence joins TRBV18 and TRBJ2-7; D might be TRBD1 (6 bases). Per the germline V gene, CDR1 is KGHSH and CDR2 is LQKENI. This CDR3 is built from 14 residues. V lost 2 bases, J lost 7 bases, and 15 bases lay in between. The chain's CDR3 is CASSPEQGTWEQYF. The CDR3 region has the DNA TGTGCCAGCTCACCAGAGCAGGGGACGTGGGAGCAGTACTTC.

V usage is TRBV11-2 and J usage is TRBJ2-5; D could derive from TRBD1 or TRBD2 (5 bases each). Germline V gene sequence: CDR1 SGHAT, CDR2 FQNNGV. V gave up 0 bases and J gave up 2 bases, with 10 bases separating them. This CDR3 comprises 15 residues. The CDR3 sequence is CASSLDYGGQETQYF. The CDR3 bases are TGTGCCAGCAGCTTAGATTATGGGGGACAAGAGACCCAGTACTTC.

The chain joins TRBV19 to TRBJ1-1, with D possibly being TRBD1 (5 bases). V lost 5 bases and J lost 4, with 11 bases in between. Germline V gene sequence: CDR1 LNHDA, CDR2 SQIVND (reference sequence). There are 13 residues in the CDR3. CDR3 sequence: CASSGGVGTEAFF. For the CDR3, the DNA is TGTGCCAGTAGTGGGGGGGTAGGCACTGAAGCTTTCTTT.

This chain connects TRBV28 to TRBJ1-5; D is ambiguous. This CDR3 is 15 amino acids long. Trimming stripped 5 bases from V and 3 bases from J, with 14 bases between. The germline CDR1 and CDR2 sequences are MDHEN and SYDVKM. The DNA for the CDR3 is TGTGCCAGCAGTCAACTCGGAGGGTACAATCAGCCCCAGCATTTT. This gives the protein CASSQLGGYNQPQHF.

The DNA for the CDR3 is TGTGCCAGCAGCCAGGGGACAGATACGCAGTATTTT. Its protein product is CASSQGTDTQYF. The rearrangement joins TRBV7-3 to TRBJ2-3, with D perhaps TRBD1 (6 bases). From germline, CDR1 is SGHTA and CDR2 FQGTGA. The CDR3 consists of 12 residues. Between the trimmed V and J ends, which lost 5 bases and 3 bases, there was a span of 6 bases.